The 22 T cell receptor beta chains given below trace back to one sample, sequenced in a study of primary melanoma T cells and metastatic recurrence. Measured with immunoSEQ multiplex PCR; TCRdb has only the in-frame clones, and not every one. This table has 200 to 250 clones, over 80% appearing once. The sequenced sample consisted of melanoma tumor tissue. These receptors all come from a human donor with melanoma.

J is TRBJ1-6 and V is TRBV30; no clear D gene. The V and J ends lost 2 bases and 8 bases respectively, with 4 bases between them. This CDR3 contains 11 residues. The germline CDR1 and CDR2 sequences are GTSNPN and SVGIG (reference sequence). CDR3 bases: TGTGCCTGGAGTCAGGATTCACCCCTCCACTTT. Translating gives CAWSQDSPLHF.

This chain joins TRBV19 and TRBJ1-1; D gene ambiguous. Trimming took off 5 bases at V and 1 base at J, with 11 bases between the two ends. In germline, CDR1 is LNHDA, CDR2 SQIVND (reference sequence). The CDR3 is 14 residues long. The CDR3 sequence: CASSDLIGNTEAFF. The CDR3 DNA reads as TGTGCCAGTAGTGACCTAATTGGGAACACTGAAGCTTTCTTT.

The V call is TRBV16, the J call TRBJ1-1; D is undetermined. With 8 bases removed from V and 0 bases from J, the gap between germline ends came to 10 bases. Per germline, CDR1 KGHSY and CDR2 FQNENV. The CDR3 spans 13 residues. The CDR3 bases are TGTGCCAGCGTCGGGGTGCTGAACACTGAAGCTTTCTTT. It translates to CASVGVLNTEAFF. Full variable domain (rest looked up from reference TRBV16 and TRBJ1-1): GEEVAQTPKHLVRGEGQKAKLYCAPIKGHSYVFWYQQVLKNEFKFLISFQNENVFDETGMPKERFSAKCLPNSPCSLEIQATKLEDSAVYFCASVGVLNTEAFFGQGTRLTVV.

This clone was detected a few times. This chain links TRBV15 with TRBJ1-1; 9 bases fit TRBD1. This CDR3 region has 16 residues. Germline CDR1 LNHNV, CDR2 YYDKDF (reference sequence). The V segment lost 1 base and the J segment 3 bases; nucleotides outside the gene matches: 6. CDR3 loop: CATSRARQGGHTEAFF. The CDR3 bases are TGTGCCACCAGCAGAGCGAGACAGGGGGGGCACACTGAAGCTTTCTTT.

J is TRBJ2-7 and V is TRBV23-1; D is perhaps TRBD1 or TRBD2 (6 bases each). TRBV23-1 is placed among ORFs of uncertain function. This CDR3 has 13 amino acids. The V end was cut by 6 bases, the J end by 7 bases, with 16 bases between. As DNA, the CDR3 is TGCGCCAGCAGCAGGGGACCCGCGGGGGAGCAGTACTTC. It specifies CASSRGPAGEQYF.

The chain recombines TRBV18 with TRBJ2-7; D perhaps matches TRBD2 (5 bases). The germline V gene has CDR1 KGHSH and CDR2 LQKENI. This CDR3 region has 15 residues. V dropped 0 bases and J dropped 1 base, with 10 bases sitting between them. The CDR3: CASSPPGVRSYEQYF. In nucleotides, the CDR3 is TGTGCCAGCTCACCACCGGGAGTCCGGTCCTACGAGCAGTACTTC.

The chain combines TRBV28 with TRBJ2-7; TRBD1 matches at 8 bases. V shed 8 bases and J 9 bases; nucleotides not matched to a gene: 15. This CDR3 has 14 residues. The germline CDR1 and CDR2 sequences are MDHEN and SYDVKM. The CDR3 nucleotides are TGTGCCAGCGATCACCCGGGACAGGAGTCTGGGCAGTACTTC. Its protein is CASDHPGQESGQYF. Drawing the rest from reference TRBV28 and TRBJ2-7, the complete variable domain is DVKVTQSSRYLVKRTGEKVFLECVQDMDHENMFWYRQDPGLGLRLIYFSYDVKMKEKGDIPEGYSVSREKKERFSLILESASTNQTSMYLCASDHPGQESGQYFGPGTRLTVT.

This chain connects TRBV11-3 to TRBJ1-5; D gene ambiguous. V lost 6 bases and J lost 1, with 13 bases in between. The CDR3 length is 15 residues. Germline-derived CDR1 and CDR2 are SGHNT and YENEEA. The CDR3 protein is CASSQVGLSNQPQHF. The CDR3 DNA follows: TGTGCCAGCAGTCAAGTCGGTCTGAGCAATCAGCCCCAGCATTTT.

The chain couples TRBV11-3 to TRBJ2-4, with D uncertain. Germline-derived CDR1 and CDR2 are SGHNT and YENEEA. The V end was cut by 5 bases, the J end by 4 bases, with 15 bases between. The CDR3 spans 15 residues. CDR3 residues: CASSGPRVPKNIQYF. For the CDR3, the DNA is TGTGCCAGCAGCGGACCTAGGGTTCCAAAAAACATTCAGTACTTC.

The J gene is TRBJ2-1, the V gene TRBV7-5; no DNA check was done on the table's D call, TRBD2. TRBV7-5 counts as a pseudogene. This CDR3 contains 17 residues. The CDR3, as DNA: TGTGCCAGCAGCTCCCCGATGGGAGCGGAGGGGAACAATGAGCAGTTCTTC. Amino acid sequence: CASSSPMGAEGNNEQFF.

J is TRBJ2-7 and V is TRBV29-1; D is possibly TRBD2 (6 bases). Trimming removed 3 bases at V and 3 bases at J, with 15 bases between. The V gene's germline CDR1 is SQVTM and CDR2 ANQGSEA. The CDR3 length is 14 residues. The CDR3 loop reads CSVESSGRLYEQYF. The CDR3 nucleotides are TGCAGCGTTGAGTCCAGCGGGCGACTCTACGAGCAGTACTTC.

The V and J genes are TRBV19 and TRBJ2-3; 10 bases fit TRBD2. V was clipped by 2 bases and J by 4 bases; unmatched bases: 6. The germline V gene encodes CDR1 LNHDA and CDR2 SQIVND (reference sequence). The CDR3 loop spans 16 amino acids. The CDR3 sequence is CASSITLAGEADTQYF. The CDR3 coding sequence is TGTGCCAGTAGTATAACCCTAGCGGGAGAAGCAGATACGCAGTATTTT.

As regards this clone: A base went unread or is ambiguous, so its residue is labelled X. V usage is TRBV14 and J usage is TRBJ2-7; D is unresolved. The CDR3 is 14 amino acids. V was cut by 1 base and J by 2 bases, with 9 bases left in between. The germline V gene has CDR1 SGHDN and CDR2 FVKESK. The CDR3 region has the DNA TGTGCCAGCAGCCAAGGGGCARGGCCCTACGAGCAGTACTTC. Translation gives CASSQGAXPYEQYF.

The sample holds a few counts of this clone. The V call is TRBV19, the J call TRBJ2-7; 10 bases agree with TRBD2. J was trimmed by 2 bases and V by 3 bases; bases with no gene match: 1. From germline, CDR1 is LNHDA and CDR2 SQIVND (reference sequence). The CDR3 consists of 14 residues. The CDR3 loop reads CASSMLAGAYEQYF. DNA for the CDR3: TGTGCCAGTAGTATGCTAGCGGGGGCCTACGAGCAGTACTTC.

V is TRBV29-1 and J is TRBJ2-2; D is possibly TRBD1 or TRBD2 (6 bases each). Germline lookup yields CDR1 SQVTM and CDR2 ANQGSEA. V lost 7 bases and J lost 2, with 14 bases in between. CDR3 size: 14 residues. The CDR3 DNA follows: TGCAGCGCCAGAGGGGGGATAAACACCGGGGAGCTGTTTTTT. It translates to CSARGGINTGELFF.

The genes are TRBV11-3 and TRBJ1-5; D unresolved. The germline V gene encodes CDR1 SGHNT and CDR2 YENEEA. The V end lost 0 bases, the J end lost 0 bases, and 3 bases lay between the germline ends. The CDR3 extends over 14 amino acids. CDR3 protein: CASSLDISNQPQHF. In DNA form, the CDR3 reads TGTGCCAGCAGCTTAGACATTAGCAATCAGCCCCAGCATTTT.

The chain recombines TRBV18 with TRBJ2-1; 16 nucleotides align to TRBD2. The CDR3 is 16 residues long. V was pared by 3 bases and J by 14 bases, with 10 bases of the junction left unmatched. Per the germline V gene, CDR1 is KGHSH and CDR2 is LQKENI. The CDR3 DNA follows: TGTGCCAGCTCACCGGGACTAGCGGGAGGGCCGAACCAAGAGTTCTTC. Translation: CASSPGLAGGPNQEFF.

The rearrangement links TRBV6-7 to TRBJ2-7; 7 bases are a match to TRBD2. TRBV6-7 is treated as an ORF (open reading frame) with a function not yet certain. CDR3 size: 14 residues. V shed 4 bases and J 6 bases; nucleotides not matched to a gene: 9. CDR3 residues: CASSSPLSGLEQYV. CDR3 coding DNA: TGTGCCAGCAGTTCCCCCCTTAGCGGGCTCGAGCAGTACGTC.

This rearrangement joins TRBV7-8 to TRBJ1-1; D is ambiguous. The CDR3 contains 13 residues. V was cut by 1 base and J by 1 base, with 4 bases left in between. The germline gives CDR1 SGHVS, CDR2 FQNEAQ. CDR3 sequence (DNA): TGTGCCAGCAGCTTAGGAGCGAACACTGAAGCTTTCTTT. Its protein product is CASSLGANTEAFF.

The chain employs TRBV19 and TRBJ2-2; TRBD1 agrees at 9 bases. The length of the CDR3 is 15 residues. V trimming: 5 bases; J trimming: 7 bases; junction bases outside the gene matches: 8. CDR1 is LNHDA and CDR2 is SQIVND in the germline V gene (reference sequence). In DNA, the CDR3 is TGTGCCAGTAGTTCACGGACAGGGGCGGGCGGGGAGCTGTTTTTT. Translating it yields CASSSRTGAGGELFF.

This chain connects TRBV15 to TRBJ2-5; a possible D gene is TRBD1 (6 bases). The CDR3 has 15 residues. Trimming shortened V by 3 bases and J by 0 bases, and 11 bases separated the two germline ends. Germline V gene sequence: CDR1 LNHNV, CDR2 YYDKDF (reference sequence). The CDR3 sequence: CATSSYRAYQETQYF. CDR3 bases: TGTGCCACCAGCAGTTACAGGGCATACCAAGAGACCCAGTACTTC.

The chain joins TRBV12-5 to TRBJ2-5, with D tentatively TRBD2 (5 bases). The CDR3 spans 14 residues. V gave up 6 bases and J gave up 5 bases, with 16 bases separating them. From germline, CDR1 is LGHNT and CDR2 FRNRAP. The CDR3 bases are TGTGCTAGTGGCCCCCCCGGCGGGCGGGAGACCCAGTACTTC. Translated: CASGPPGGRETQYF.